The 29 T cell receptor beta chains listed next were all sequenced from one sample in a study of blood T cell repertoires in COVID-19. TCRdb's copy holds only in-frame clones and misses some; the assay was immunoSEQ multiplex PCR. Of roughly 180,000 clones listed, less than 90% are singletons. Sequenced input: PBMCs or T cells enriched from blood (not recorded which). The source is a woman aged 45-65 years who had recovered from COVID-19.

The rearrangement links TRBV7-8 to TRBJ2-2; 12 bases fit TRBD2. V lost 2 bases, J lost 0 bases, and 1 base stayed unmatched. Germline V gene sequence: CDR1 SGHVS, CDR2 FQNEAQ. CDR3 length equals 17 residues. The CDR3 region is CASSLTSGRSNTGELFF. The CDR3 DNA follows: TGTGCCAGCAGCTTAACTAGCGGGAGGTCGAACACCGGGGAGCTGTTTTTT.

This clone occurred once. The rearrangement joins TRBV6-5 to TRBJ1-1; D is unclear. Trimming took off 7 bases at V and 0 bases at J, with 9 bases between the two ends. CDR3 size: 13 residues. Germline CDR1 reads MNHEY; CDR2 reads SVGAGI. This CDR3 is CASTTPMNTEAFF. Here the CDR3 DNA reads TGTGCCAGCACCACACCGATGAACACTGAAGCTTTCTTT.

This rearrangement joins TRBV6-5 to TRBJ2-5, with 7 nucleotides matching TRBD2. Germline CDR1 reads MNHEY; CDR2 reads SVGAGI. This CDR3 has 14 amino acids. J lost 4 bases, V lost 2 bases, and 4 bases had no gene match. The CDR3 sequence: CASSYGGLRETQYF. CDR3 nucleotides: TGTGCCAGCAGTTACGGGGGACTAAGAGAGACCCAGTACTTC.

The chain employs TRBV28 and TRBJ1-2, with D possibly matching TRBD1 (5 bases). The V gene lost 5 bases and the J gene lost 4 bases, with 23 bases spanning the gap. The CDR3 covers 17 residues. Germline V gene data show CDR1 as MDHEN and CDR2 as SYDVKM. The chain's CDR3 is CASSGPGLLPMGYGYTF. The DNA for the CDR3 is TGTGCCAGCAGTGGACCGGGACTGTTACCGATGGGCTATGGCTACACCTTC.

The gene calls are TRBV6-1 and TRBJ1-1; D is unresolved. The CDR3 runs to 16 residues. Germline values: CDR1 MNHNS, CDR2 SASEGT. Trimming cost V 2 bases and J 1 base, with 14 bases left between them. This CDR3 is CASSEKVLQPNTEAFF. The CDR3 coding sequence is TGTGCCAGCAGTGAAAAGGTGTTACAGCCGAACACTGAAGCTTTCTTT.

For the CDR3, the DNA is TGTGCCAGCAGCTCCTCAGGGCAAATGAACACTGAAGCTTTCTTT. Its translation is CASSSSGQMNTEAFF. The rearrangement uses TRBV5-6 and TRBJ1-1; D is possibly TRBD1 (5 bases). The germline V gene has CDR1 SGHDT and CDR2 YYEEEE. V was clipped by 3 bases and J by 0 bases, with 12 bases between them. This CDR3 has 15 residues.

This chain joins TRBV7-7 and TRBJ2-1; TRBD2 matches 10 bases. The germline CDR1 and CDR2 sequences are SSHAT and FNYEAQ (reference sequence). The CDR3 is made up of 16 amino acids. V dropped 5 bases and J dropped 3; count of bases not matched to a gene: 7. CDR3 in DNA: TGTGCCAGCAGCCCCAGGGGACTAGCGAGCTACAATGAGCAGTTCTTC. It translates to CASSPRGLASYNEQFF. Filled out from reference TRBV7-7 and TRBJ2-1, the complete variable domain reads GAGVSQSPRYKVTKRGQDVTLRCDPISSHATLYWYQQALGQGPEFLTYFNYEAQPDKSGLPSDRFSAERPEGSISTLTIQRTEQRDSAMYRCASSPRGLASYNEQFFGPGTRLTVL.

V gene TRBV6-5 combines with J gene TRBJ1-3, with D perhaps TRBD1 (5 bases). V gave up 4 bases and J gave up 0 bases, with 10 bases separating them. The CDR3 runs to 15 residues. CDR1 MNHEY and CDR2 SVGAGI come from the germline V gene. The chain's CDR3 is CASSLTATSGNTIYF. CDR3 sequence (DNA): TGTGCCAGCAGTTTGACAGCAACCTCTGGAAACACCATATATTTT.

The chain links TRBV7-2 to TRBJ2-1, with TRBD2 matching 11 bases. The germline V gene has CDR1 SGHTA and CDR2 FQGNSA. Trimming at V came to 3 bases and at J to 10 bases, leaving 8 bases not matched to a gene. The CDR3 contains 15 residues. CDR3 DNA: TGTGCCAGCAGCTTTGGAACTAGCGGGAGTGGGGAGCAGTTCTTC. This gives the protein CASSFGTSGSGEQFF.

The chain joins TRBV19 to TRBJ2-1; tentative D call: TRBD2 (5 bases). CDR1 and CDR2 from the germline V gene are LNHDA and SQIVND (reference sequence). The CDR3 runs 14 residues. V was trimmed by 7 bases and J by 5 bases, leaving 15 bases between them. The DNA for the CDR3 is TGTGCCAGTAAGTTGGTAGCGTTGAACAATGAGCAGTTCTTC. This codes for CASKLVALNNEQFF. Using reference TRBV19 and TRBJ2-1 for the parts outside the CDR3, the full variable domain is DGGITQSPKYLFRKEGQNVTLSCEQNLNHDAMYWYRQDPGQGLRLIYYSQIVNDFQKGDIAEGYSVSREKKESFPLTVTSAQKNPTAFYLCASKLVALNNEQFFGPGTRLTVL.

This clone was seen just once. The chain is built from TRBV7-2 and TRBJ2-1; TRBD2 agrees at 7 bases. Germline V CDR1 and CDR2: SGHTA, FQGNSA. The CDR3 covers 15 residues. V gave up 5 bases and J gave up 2 bases; unmatched junction bases: 6. CDR3 loop: CASSGLAGAYNEQFF. The DNA for the CDR3 is TGTGCCAGCAGCGGGTTAGCGGGTGCCTACAATGAGCAGTTCTTC.

The chain uses TRBV25-1 and TRBJ2-2; D is possibly TRBD2 (5 bases). Trimming removed 2 bases at V and 6 bases at J, with 13 bases between. Germline-derived CDR1 and CDR2 are MGHDK and SYGVNS. This CDR3 is built from 15 residues. CDR3 bases: TGTGCCAGCAGTGAACACTGGGGAGTTGCCGGGGAGCTGTTTTTT. It translates to CASSEHWGVAGELFF.

The chain combines TRBV9 with TRBJ2-2; D remains unclear. V was pared by 1 base and J by 2 bases, with 9 bases between. The germline CDR1 and CDR2 sequences are SGDLS and YYNGEE. The CDR3 consists of 15 residues. The DNA for the CDR3 is TGTGCCAGCAGCGTAATGGGCCACAACACCGGGGAGCTGTTTTTT. Residues: CASSVMGHNTGELFF.

The rearrangement joins TRBV10-3 to TRBJ1-2; D is ambiguous. The CDR3 is 18 residues long. The germline V gene has CDR1 ENHRY and CDR2 SYGVKD. Between the trimmed V and J ends, which lost 3 bases and 3 bases, there was a span of 23 bases. CDR3: CAISDLEGRLRVDYGYTF. The CDR3 DNA sequence: TGTGCCATCAGTGATTTGGAGGGAAGGCTGCGAGTGGACTATGGCTACACCTTC.

Comments on this clone: The sample holds other DNA sequences that translate to the same CDR3. The chain employs TRBV19 and TRBJ1-1; 8 bases fit TRBD1. The J segment lost 5 bases and the V segment lost 5 bases, leaving 7 bases of the junction unmatched. The V gene's germline CDR1 is LNHDA and CDR2 SQIVND (reference sequence). This CDR3 is 14 amino acids long. The CDR3 region has the DNA TGTGCCAGTAGTCCTGGACAGGGTTGGACTGAAGCTTTCTTT. It translates to CASSPGQGWTEAFF.

The chain combines TRBV5-6 with TRBJ2-3; D is perhaps TRBD2 (7 bases). This CDR3 is 14 amino acids long. The germline V and J ends were trimmed by 6 bases and 2 bases, with 13 bases remaining between them. Germline CDR1 SGHDT, CDR2 YYEEEE. The CDR3 loop is CASKAGAPTDTQYF. The DNA for the CDR3 is TGTGCCAGCAAGGCGGGGGCTCCCACAGATACGCAGTATTTT.

The CDR3 region is CASSPRTSDTGELFF. CDR3 sequence (DNA): TGTGCCAGCTCACCCCGGACTTCTGACACCGGGGAGCTGTTTTTT. The gene calls are TRBV18 and TRBJ2-2; possible D gene TRBD2, 5 bases. The V and J ends lost 3 bases and 3 bases respectively, with 11 bases between them. CDR3 length: 15 amino acids. The germline gives CDR1 KGHSH, CDR2 LQKENI.

The chain recombines TRBV6-5 with TRBJ1-5, with TRBD1 as a possible D gene (6 bases). The CDR3 consists of 13 residues. V was shortened by 0 bases and J by 8 bases, with 8 bases between the two germline ends. Germline loops: CDR1 MNHEY, CDR2 SVGAGI. The CDR3 loop reads CASSYSKGEPQHF. For the CDR3, the DNA is TGTGCCAGCAGTTACTCGAAGGGGGAGCCCCAGCATTTT.

In its sample, this clone was seen a few times. V gene TRBV5-4 combines with J gene TRBJ2-2; 9 nucleotides match TRBD1. The V segment lost 4 bases and the J segment 3 bases; nucleotides outside the gene matches: 19. This CDR3 spans 20 amino acids. The V gene's germline CDR1 is SGHNT and CDR2 YYREEE (reference sequence). The CDR3 region is CASSVSGTGRFFYYTGELFF. CDR3 in DNA: TGTGCCAGCAGCGTATCCGGGACAGGGAGGTTCTTCTATTACACCGGGGAGCTGTTTTTT. Based on the CDR3 plus reference TRBV5-4 and TRBJ2-2, the full variable domain is ETGVTQSPTHLIKTRGQQVTLRCSSQSGHNTVSWYQQALGQGPQFIFQYYREEENGRGNFPPRFSGLQFPNYSSELNVNALELDDSALYLCASSVSGTGRFFYYTGELFFGEGSRLTVL.

This sequence joins TRBV5-1 and TRBJ1-3; 9 nucleotides align to TRBD1. V lost 3 bases to trimming and J lost 7 bases; unmatched junction nucleotides: 5. This CDR3 has 14 residues. In germline, CDR1 is SGHRS, CDR2 YFSETQ. DNA for the CDR3: TGCGCCAGCAGCTCGGGGACAGGGTCGAACACCATATATTTT. It is translated as CASSSGTGSNTIYF.

The genes are TRBV27 and TRBJ2-7; TRBD2 is a possible D gene (5 bases). Trimming removed 3 bases from V and 0 bases from J, with 12 bases in between. CDR3 length: 15 residues. Germline V gives CDR1 MNHEY, CDR2 SMNVEV (reference sequence). CDR3 DNA: TGTGCCAGCAGTTTCCCGAGGGTTGGCTCCTACGAGCAGTACGTC. Its translation: CASSFPRVGSYEQYV.

The rearrangement uses TRBV6-5 and TRBJ1-2; a possible D gene is TRBD1 (5 bases). The CDR3 covers 12 residues. Trimming took 2 bases from V and 5 from J, leaving 6 bases between them. The germline gives CDR1 MNHEY, CDR2 SVGAGI. CDR3 in DNA: TGTGCCAGCAGTTACCGGGGGTATGGCTACACCTTC. This gives the protein CASSYRGYGYTF.

A single count supports this clone. The chain couples TRBV5-1 to TRBJ1-6, with 12 bases fitting TRBD1. CDR1 SGHRS and CDR2 YFSETQ come from the germline V gene. Trimming took 1 base from V and 7 from J; bases not matched to a gene: 6. The CDR3 has 17 residues. This chain's CDR3 is CASSLSRDRGRNSPLHF. Here the CDR3 DNA reads TGCGCCAGCAGCTTGTCCCGGGACAGGGGGCGGAATTCACCCCTCCACTTT.

The V gene is TRBV7-2, the J gene TRBJ1-1; D not resolved. CDR1 and CDR2 (germline): SGHTA, FQGNSA. The V gene lost 4 bases and the J gene lost 2 bases, with 11 bases spanning the gap. The CDR3 has 14 residues. Here the CDR3 DNA reads TGTGCCAGCAGCTCGAGCCACAGAAACACTGAAGCTTTCTTT. Translated: CASSSSHRNTEAFF.

The V call is TRBV14, the J call TRBJ2-1, with TRBD2 matching 7 bases. Germline V lookup: CDR1 SGHDN, CDR2 FVKESK. Losses at the gene ends were 8 bases for V and 8 bases for J; bases not matched to a gene: 3. The CDR3 consists of 11 residues. The CDR3 spells CASGRAHEQFF. Written as DNA, the CDR3 is TGTGCCAGCGGGAGGGCCCATGAGCAGTTCTTC.

The V gene is TRBV5-4, the J gene TRBJ1-5; D gene uncertain. The length of the CDR3 is 12 residues. The germline gives CDR1 SGHNT, CDR2 YYREEE (reference sequence). Trimming took off 2 bases at V and 7 bases at J, with 7 bases between the two ends. Here the CDR3 reads CASSFRGQPQHF. CDR3 in DNA: TGTGCCAGCAGCTTCCGCGGGCAGCCCCAGCATTTT.

The gene calls are TRBV7-2 and TRBJ2-5; 12 bases line up with TRBD2. From germline, CDR1 is SGHTA and CDR2 FQGNSA. The CDR3 totals 16 residues. Trimming cost V 5 bases and J 5 bases; bases outside gene matches: 9. CDR3: CASSPGLAGRRETQYF. CDR3 DNA sequence: TGTGCCAGCAGCCCCGGACTAGCGGGAAGGAGGGAGACCCAGTACTTC.

This clone was seen more than once but under ten times. The chain couples TRBV19 to TRBJ1-3; weak D call: TRBD1 (5 bases). With 9 bases removed from V and 5 bases from J, the gap between germline ends came to 17 bases. The CDR3 length is 14 residues. Germline-derived CDR1 and CDR2 are LNHDA and SQIVND (reference sequence). The CDR3 sequence: CASLSQGRRNTIYF. The CDR3 bases are TGTGCCAGCCTATCGCAGGGTCGGAGAAACACCATATATTTT. The whole variable domain, filled in from reference TRBV19 and TRBJ1-3, reads DGGITQSPKYLFRKEGQNVTLSCEQNLNHDAMYWYRQDPGQGLRLIYYSQIVNDFQKGDIAEGYSVSREKKESFPLTVTSAQKNPTAFYLCASLSQGRRNTIYFGEGSWLTVV.

The V call is TRBV2, the J call TRBJ2-7; 11 bases are a match to TRBD1. The CDR3 runs to 14 residues. V was pared by 6 bases and J by 2 bases, with 3 bases of the junction left unmatched. Looked up from germline, CDR1 is SNHLY and CDR2 is FYNNEI. The CDR3 DNA is TGTGCCAGCAGAGGACAGGGGGCTACCTACGAGCAGTACGTC. Residues: CASRGQGATYEQYV.